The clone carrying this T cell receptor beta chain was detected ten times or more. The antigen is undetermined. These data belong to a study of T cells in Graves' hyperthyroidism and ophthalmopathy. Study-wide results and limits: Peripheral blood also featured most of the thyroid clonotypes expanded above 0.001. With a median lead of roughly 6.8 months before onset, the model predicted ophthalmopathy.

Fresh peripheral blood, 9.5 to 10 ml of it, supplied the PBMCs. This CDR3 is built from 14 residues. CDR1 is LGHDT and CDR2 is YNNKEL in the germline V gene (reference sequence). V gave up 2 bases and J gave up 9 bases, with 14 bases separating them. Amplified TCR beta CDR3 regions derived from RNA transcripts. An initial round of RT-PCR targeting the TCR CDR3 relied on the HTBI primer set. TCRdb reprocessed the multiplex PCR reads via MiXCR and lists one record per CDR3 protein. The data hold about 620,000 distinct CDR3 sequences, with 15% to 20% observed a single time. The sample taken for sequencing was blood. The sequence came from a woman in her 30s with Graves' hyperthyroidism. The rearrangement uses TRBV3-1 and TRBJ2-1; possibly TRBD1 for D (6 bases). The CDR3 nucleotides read TGTGCCAGCAGCCAACCGGACAGCCCAGGTGAGCAGTTCTTC. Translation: CASSQPDSPGEQFF.